This is a list of T cell receptor beta chains from one sample in a study of T-cell reconstitution after alpha-beta-depleted transplantation in children. TCRdb re-called the PCR reads with MiXCR, one entry per CDR3 protein. The table lists approximately 170,000 distinct CDR3 sequences, 8.5% to 14% of them singletons, with about 13% in the top ten. The sample here was PBMCs, taken before TCRalphabeta/CD19-depleted stem cell transplant. All receptors come from a boy between 2 and 10 years old with acute myeloid leukemia, due to receive a stem cell transplant. CDR3s include the opening cysteine and the closing phenylalanine or tryptophan. D genes are given only for firm matches. Clone size is not always given. Where it is, it says once, few, many or a class for expanded clones.

TRBV20-1,TRBJ2-7,many,.,CSARGRAYEQYF,TGCAGTGCTAGAGGCCGTGCCTACGAGCAGTACTTC
TRBV2,TRBJ2-1,few,.,CASLPGASYNEQFF,TGTGCCAGCCTGCCGGGGGCTTCCTACAATGAGCAGTTCTTC
TRBV15,TRBJ2-6,many,.,CATSRDVRSGANVLTF,TGTGCCACCAGCAGAGATGTCCGGTCTGGGGCCAACGTCCTGACTTTC
TRBV14,TRBJ2-1,many,TRBD2,CASSLKREVPQKQFF,TGTGCCAGCAGCCTTAAGCGGGAGGTCCCCCAAAAGCAGTTCTTC
TRBV20-1,TRBJ2-5,many,TRBD2,CSASWREGLETQYF,TGCAGTGCTAGTTGGCGGGAGGGCCTTGAGACCCAGTACTTC
TRBV27,TRBJ2-5,many,.,CASSGRSKTQYF,TGTGCCAGCTCGGGCAGAAGTAAGACCCAGTACTTC
TRBV21-1,TRBJ2-7,many,.,CASSNSYEQYF,TGTGCCAGCAGCAACTCCTACGAGCAGTACTTC
TRBV7-6,TRBJ2-1,many,.,CASSLAHGGYNEQFF,TGTGCCAGCAGCTTAGCGCATGGGGGGTACAATGAGCAGTTCTTC
TRBV5-1,TRBJ2-5,.,TRBD2,CASSSGLAGAQETQYF,TGCGCCAGCAGCTCCGGACTAGCGGGCGCCCAAGAGACCCAGTACTTC
TRBV5-1,TRBJ2-7,many,.,CASSPGTLNREQYF,TGCGCCAGCAGCCCCGGGACTCTGAATAGGGAGCAGTACTTC
TRBV4-1,TRBJ2-1,many,TRBD2,CASSQVIAGGIYNEQFF,TGCGCCAGCAGCCAAGTAATAGCGGGGGGTATCTACAATGAGCAGTTCTTC
TRBV20-1,TRBJ2-7,many,.,CSGSGRYEQYF,TGCAGTGGGTCAGGCCGGTACGAGCAGTACTTC
TRBV28,TRBJ1-4,many,.,CASSSGAQPEKLFF,TGTGCCAGCAGTTCGGGGGCCCAGCCTGAAAAACTGTTTTTT
TRBV7-6,TRBJ1-3,.,.,CASSLAPGNTIYF,TGTGCCAGCAGCTTAGCACCGGGGAACACCATATATTTT
TRBV7-9,TRBJ1-2,many,.,CASSLGSYGYTF,TGTGCCAGCAGCTTAGGCTCTTATGGCTACACCTTC
TRBV5-1,TRBJ2-1,many,.,CASSLATTRNNEQFF,TGCGCCAGCAGCTTGGCCACGACTCGCAACAATGAGCAGTTCTTC
TRBV7-8,TRBJ1-3,.,.,CASSYARGSGNTIYF,TGTGCCAGCAGCTACGCCCGTGGCTCTGGAAACACCATATATTTT
TRBV18,TRBJ2-1,many,.,CASSPPSGVFEFF,TGTGCCAGCTCACCTCCGTCGGGGGTTTTTGAGTTCTTC
TRBV25-1,TRBJ2-4,.,.,CASSEAPPGFGNIQYF,TGTGCCAGCTCTGAAGCTCCCCCAGGGTTCGGAAACATTCAGTACTTC
TRBV30,TRBJ1-1,many,.,CAWSWRENTEAFF,TGTGCCTGGAGTTGGCGGGAGAACACTGAAGCTTTCTTT
TRBV5-5,TRBJ2-2,many,.,CASRALQGPVTGELFF,TGTGCCAGCAGGGCCCTGCAGGGTCCGGTCACCGGGGAGCTGTTTTTT
TRBV5-6,TRBJ2-1,many,.,CASSLGHSYNEQFF,TGTGCCAGCAGCTTGGGACACTCCTACAATGAGCAGTTCTTC
TRBV7-8,TRBJ2-5,many,TRBD2,CASSLGPKRGTQYF,TGTGCCAGCAGCTTAGGCCCCAAGCGGGGGACCCAGTACTTC
TRBV5-1,TRBJ2-2,many,TRBD2,CASSLALAGRTGELFF,TGCGCCAGCAGCTTGGCTCTAGCGGGACGCACCGGGGAGCTGTTTTTT
TRBV30,TRBJ2-7,.,.,CAWSVKGSYEQYF,TGTGCCTGGAGTGTAAAGGGCTCCTACGAGCAGTACTTC
TRBV10-3,TRBJ2-6,many,TRBD1,CAAGTGFSGANVLTF,TGTGCCGCCGGGACAGGCTTCTCTGGGGCCAACGTCCTGACTTTC
TRBV5-1,TRBJ2-3,many,.,CASSPEGSTDTQYF,TGCGCCAGCAGCCCGGAAGGAAGCACAGATACGCAGTATTTT
TRBV6-1,TRBJ2-5,many,TRBD1,CASRPPRGQSETQYF,TGTGCCAGCAGACCCCCCAGGGGGCAGTCTGAGACCCAGTACTTC
TRBV4-1,TRBJ2-7,many,.,CASSQVTLSTKQYF,TGCGCCAGCAGCCAAGTAACATTGAGCACCAAGCAGTACTTC
TRBV19,TRBJ1-5,many,.,CASSTTGGQPQHF,TGTGCCAGTAGTACTACGGGAGGTCAGCCCCAGCATTTT
TRBV7-2,TRBJ1-2,many,.,CASSLDRTYYGYTF,TGTGCCAGCAGCTTAGACAGGACCTACTATGGCTACACCTTC
TRBV25-1,TRBJ1-4,.,.,CALQTWDEKLFF,TGTGCCCTCCAGACGTGGGACGAAAAACTGTTTTTT
TRBV11-2,TRBJ2-3,many,.,CASSFGSGTDTQYF,TGTGCCAGCAGCTTTGGGAGCGGCACAGATACGCAGTATTTT
TRBV5-1,TRBJ1-2,many,.,CASSLGDNDGYTF,TGCGCCAGCAGCTTGGGCGACAATGATGGCTACACCTTC
TRBV9,TRBJ2-1,many,TRBD2,CASSVSAGVGYNEQFF,TGTGCCAGCAGCGTGAGCGCGGGAGTGGGATACAATGAGCAGTTCTTC
TRBV5-1,TRBJ2-1,many,.,CASSATSKGLNEQFF,TGCGCCAGCAGCGCCACCTCTAAGGGACTCAATGAGCAGTTCTTC
TRBV12-3/TRBV12-4,TRBJ2-3,many,.,CASSLGYTQYF,TGTGCCAGCAGTCTCGGTTATACGCAGTATTTT
TRBV7-9,TRBJ2-6,many,.,CASSFIGSGANVLTF,TGTGCCAGCAGCTTTATTGGCTCTGGGGCCAACGTCCTGACTTTC
TRBV6-5,TRBJ1-2,many,TRBD1,CASSRGTEYGYTF,TGTGCCAGCAGTCGGGGGACAGAATATGGCTACACCTTC